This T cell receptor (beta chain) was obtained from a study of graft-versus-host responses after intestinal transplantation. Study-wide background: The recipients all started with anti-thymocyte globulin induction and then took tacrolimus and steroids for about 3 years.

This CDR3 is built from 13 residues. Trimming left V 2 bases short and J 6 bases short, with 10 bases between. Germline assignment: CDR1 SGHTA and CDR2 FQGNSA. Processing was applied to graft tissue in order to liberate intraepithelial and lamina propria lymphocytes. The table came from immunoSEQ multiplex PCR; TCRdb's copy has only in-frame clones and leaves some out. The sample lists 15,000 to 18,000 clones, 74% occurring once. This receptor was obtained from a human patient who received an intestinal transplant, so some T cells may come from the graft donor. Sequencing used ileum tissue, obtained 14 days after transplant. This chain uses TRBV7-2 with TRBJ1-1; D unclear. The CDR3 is CASSLSYGPEAFF. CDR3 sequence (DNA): TGTGCCAGCAGCTTAAGTTACGGTCCTGAAGCTTTCTTT.